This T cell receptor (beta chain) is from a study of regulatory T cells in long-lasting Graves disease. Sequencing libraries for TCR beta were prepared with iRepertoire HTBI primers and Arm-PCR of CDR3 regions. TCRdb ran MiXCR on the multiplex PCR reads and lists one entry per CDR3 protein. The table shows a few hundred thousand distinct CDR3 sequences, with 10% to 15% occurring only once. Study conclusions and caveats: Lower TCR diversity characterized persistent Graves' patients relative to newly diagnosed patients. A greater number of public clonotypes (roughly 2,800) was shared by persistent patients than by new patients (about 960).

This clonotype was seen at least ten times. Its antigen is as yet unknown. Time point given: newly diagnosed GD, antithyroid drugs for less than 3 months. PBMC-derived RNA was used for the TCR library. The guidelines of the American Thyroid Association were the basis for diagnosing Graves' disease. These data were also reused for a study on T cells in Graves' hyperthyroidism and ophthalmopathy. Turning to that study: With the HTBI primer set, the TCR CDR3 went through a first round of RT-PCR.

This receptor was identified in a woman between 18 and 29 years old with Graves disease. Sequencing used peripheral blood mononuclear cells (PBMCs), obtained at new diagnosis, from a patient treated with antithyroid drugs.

The CDR3 coding sequence is TGTGCCAGCAGTTCACCCGGGGACGCAGATACGCAGTATTTT. It codes for CASSSPGDADTQYF. The J gene is TRBJ2-3, the V gene TRBV27; D may match TRBD1 or TRBD2 (5 bases each). V lost 4 bases and J 4 bases, leaving 12 bases between the germline ends. Germline V CDR1 and CDR2: MNHEY, SMNVEV (reference sequence). The CDR3 is 14 residues long.